Listed here are 31 T cell receptor beta chains from one sample, sequenced in a study of regulatory dendritic cells for organ transplantation. The data were produced by immunoSEQ multiplex PCR, yet TCRdb's version contains in-frame clones alone and is incomplete. This sample has some 10,000 clones, with around two thirds found just once. Sample: memory CD8+ T cells from blood. Stated subset: CD45RO+ memory T cells. These receptors all stem from a human donor in good health.

This clone was detected only once. The CDR3: CASSSYGGSYEQYF. CDR3 in DNA: TGTGCCAGCAGTAGTTATGGGGGATCCTACGAGCAGTACTTC. This chain links TRBV28 with TRBJ2-7; either TRBD1 or TRBD2 may fit D (5 bases each). The CDR3 covers 14 residues. V lost 5 bases and J lost 1, with 12 bases in between. Germline V gene lookup returns CDR1 MDHEN and CDR2 SYDVKM.

Written as DNA, the CDR3 is TGTGCCAGCAGTGAAGCCGGGACAGGGGGTATTGAGCAGTTCTTC. Translation: CASSEAGTGGIEQFF. The chain joins TRBV6-1 to TRBJ2-1, with 11 bases aligning to TRBD1. Trimming removed 0 bases from V and 9 bases from J; junction bases left unmatched: 4. The CDR3 sequence is 15 residues long. Germline loops: CDR1 MNHNS, CDR2 SASEGT.

The V call is TRBV7-8, the J call TRBJ2-3; D unresolved. Trimming removed 8 bases from V and 2 bases from J, with 14 bases in between. The length of the CDR3 is 14 residues. Per germline, CDR1 SGHVS and CDR2 FQNEAQ. The CDR3 DNA is TGTGCCAGCTCAAGTGACGGTTTCACAGATACGCAGTATTTT. Amino acids: CASSSDGFTDTQYF.

V usage is TRBV28 and J usage is TRBJ1-5; D gene unclear. This CDR3 is 18 amino acids long. The germline gives CDR1 MDHEN, CDR2 SYDVKM. V lost 3 bases to trimming and J lost 0 bases, with 18 bases between them. CDR3 DNA sequence: TGTGCCAGCAGTTTTTATCACGGGGATAGGTATAGCAATCAGCCCCAGCATTTT. It encodes CASSFYHGDRYSNQPQHF.

V gene TRBV4-1 combines with J gene TRBJ1-4, with D perhaps TRBD1 (5 bases). The CDR3 totals 13 residues. Germline V lookup: CDR1 MGHRA, CDR2 YSYEKL. The V and J ends lost 4 bases and 7 bases respectively, with 10 bases between them. The CDR3 DNA is TGCGCCAGCAGCCGCGAGGGGCGTGAAAAACTGTTTTTT. Translation gives CASSREGREKLFF.

This clone was counted between two and nine times. This chain uses TRBV2 with TRBJ2-7; D is possibly TRBD2 (5 bases). Germline V gene data show CDR1 as SNHLY and CDR2 as FYNNEI. The V gene lost 5 bases and the J gene lost 6 bases, with 14 bases spanning the gap. The CDR3 extends over 13 amino acids. The CDR3 sequence is CASSIGVGVEQYF. The DNA for the CDR3 is TGTGCCAGCAGTATCGGGGTTGGGGTCGAGCAGTACTTC.

The CDR3: CASSVERNRKGKLFF. In DNA form, the CDR3 reads TGTGCCAGCAGCGTAGAAAGAAACAGGAAGGGAAAACTGTTTTTT. J is TRBJ1-4 and V is TRBV9, with D perhaps TRBD1 (5 bases). Germline V CDR1 and CDR2: SGDLS, YYNGEE. The CDR3 has 15 amino acids. V lost 0 bases, J lost 10 bases, and 16 bases lay in between.

The rearrangement joins TRBV9 to TRBJ2-1; D may be TRBD1 or TRBD2 (6 bases each). CDR1 SGDLS and CDR2 YYNGEE come from the germline V gene. Trimming cost V 4 bases and J 12 bases, with 26 bases left between them. This CDR3 is 16 amino acids long. CDR3: CASSTEGEAGRLGQFF. The DNA of the CDR3 is TGTGCCAGCAGCACCGAGGGGGAGGCGGGGCGATTGGGGCAGTTCTTC.

This clone was seen only a few times. V is TRBV27 and J is TRBJ1-1; possible D gene TRBD1, 5 bases. CDR3 size: 13 residues. The germline V and J ends were trimmed by 4 bases and 3 bases, with 9 bases remaining between them. CDR1 is MNHEY, CDR2 SMNVEV, per germline (reference sequence). The CDR3 is CASSSREYTEAFF. Here the CDR3 DNA reads TGTGCCAGCAGTTCCAGGGAATACACTGAAGCTTTCTTT.

The chain joins TRBV7-2 to TRBJ2-7, with 12 bases identical to TRBD2. This CDR3 has 16 amino acids. Germline values: CDR1 SGHTA, CDR2 FQGNSA. V lost 5 bases to trimming and J lost 1 base; unmatched junction nucleotides: 6. In DNA, the CDR3 is TGTGCCAGCAGCACCACTAGCGGGGGGCTATCCTACGAGCAGTACTTC. Amino acid sequence: CASSTTSGGLSYEQYF.

CDR3 coding DNA: TGTGCCAGCAGTGAGTCAGGGGGAGAAGCTTCACCCCTCCACTTT. This gives the protein CASSESGGEASPLHF. The chain couples TRBV6-1 to TRBJ1-6; 7 bases align to TRBD1. V gave up 3 bases and J gave up 9 bases; unmatched junction bases: 8. The germline V gene has CDR1 MNHNS and CDR2 SASEGT. There are 15 residues in the CDR3.

The chain employs TRBV6-5 and TRBJ1-6, with D perhaps TRBD1 (5 bases). The germline CDR1 and CDR2 sequences are MNHEY and SVGAGI. This CDR3 is 16 amino acids long. V was clipped by 0 bases and J by 9 bases, with 15 bases between them. CDR3 bases: TGTGCCAGCAGTTACTCCCCCGACAGTTTTTCTTCACCCCTCCACTTT. This encodes CASSYSPDSFSSPLHF.

The chain couples TRBV27 to TRBJ2-7; 8 nucleotides agree with TRBD2. Unmatched junction bases numbered 6, after V lost 3 bases and J lost 2 bases. CDR1 and CDR2 (germline): MNHEY, SMNVEV (reference sequence). The CDR3 is 15 residues long. CDR3 in DNA: TGTGCCAGCAGTTTCCAGCGGGGGCCCACCTACGAGCAGTACTTC. Translation: CASSFQRGPTYEQYF.

The J gene is TRBJ2-1, the V gene TRBV19; maybe TRBD2 (5 bases). Trimming left V 1 base short and J 2 bases short, with 9 bases between. The germline gives CDR1 LNHDA, CDR2 SQIVND (reference sequence). The CDR3 spans 15 residues. CDR3 residues: CASSIGGIPYNEQFF. The CDR3 DNA reads TGTGCCAGTAGTATAGGAGGGATCCCCTACAATGAGCAGTTCTTC.

The rearrangement uses TRBV6-5 and TRBJ1-6; 7 bases match TRBD1. The length of the CDR3 is 15 residues. V lost 8 bases, J lost 7 bases, and 11 bases stayed unmatched. Looked up from germline, CDR1 is MNHEY and CDR2 is SVGAGI. CDR3: CASRPRQGRNSPLHF. CDR3 nucleotides: TGTGCCAGCCGTCCACGACAGGGACGCAATTCACCCCTCCACTTT.

The rearrangement joins TRBV7-2 to TRBJ2-3; D uncertain. The CDR3 totals 12 residues. V lost 5 bases and J 3 bases, leaving 6 bases between the germline ends. Looked up from germline, CDR1 is SGHTA and CDR2 is FQGNSA. The CDR3 protein is CASSLGTDTQYF. For the CDR3, the DNA is TGTGCCAGCAGCCTCGGAACAGATACGCAGTATTTT.

This clone was counted once. Here the CDR3 DNA reads TGTGCCAGCAGCGTAGCTGGGGGCGCGGGCGAGCAGTACTTC. Translating it yields CASSVAGGAGEQYF. The chain uses TRBV9 and TRBJ2-7, with a tentative D call TRBD1 (6 bases). CDR1 and CDR2 (germline): SGDLS, YYNGEE. This CDR3 is 14 amino acids long. Trimming took off 0 bases at V and 6 bases at J, with 13 bases between the two ends.

The table lists this clone with a few counts. The chain links TRBV6-5 to TRBJ2-7; 9 bases line up with TRBD2. The germline V gene encodes CDR1 MNHEY and CDR2 SVGAGI. The CDR3 is 12 amino acids. J lost 7 bases, V lost 6 bases, and 4 bases had no gene match. CDR3 sequence (DNA): TGTGCCAGCAGATCCGGACTAGCGGAGCAGTACTTC. The encoded protein is CASRSGLAEQYF.

This clone has more than one count but fewer than ten. This chain connects TRBV27 to TRBJ1-2, with 9 bases identical to TRBD1. Germline CDR1 and CDR2: MNHEY and SMNVEV (reference sequence). V was pared by 6 bases and J by 6 bases, with 5 bases of the junction left unmatched. This CDR3 spans 13 amino acids. CDR3 coding DNA: TGTGCCAGCAGCGGACAGGGGAAGGATGGCTACACCTTC. This gives the protein CASSGQGKDGYTF.

CDR3 sequence (DNA): TGTGCCAGCAGTTTATCAGCGGGGGGCCGCACCGGGGAGCTGTTTTTT. Encoded protein: CASSLSAGGRTGELFF. V usage is TRBV27 and J usage is TRBJ2-2, with 9 bases lining up with TRBD2. The CDR3 contains 16 residues. With V trimmed by 0 bases and J by 4 bases, 3 bases remained unmatched. Germline V lookup: CDR1 MNHEY, CDR2 SMNVEV (reference sequence).

There are a few counts of this clone. This chain connects TRBV4-3 to TRBJ2-1; D possibly corresponds to TRBD1 (6 bases). CDR1 LGHNA and CDR2 YSLEER come from the germline V gene. The CDR3 runs to 16 residues. Trimming took off 0 bases at V and 0 bases at J, with 9 bases between the two ends. The DNA for the CDR3 is TGCGCCAGCAGCCAAGATTTAGGGGGCTCCTACAATGAGCAGTTCTTC. Protein sequence: CASSQDLGGSYNEQFF.

This chain links TRBV28 with TRBJ1-2, with TRBD1 matching over 7 bases. The trim removed 11 bases at V and 6 bases at J, leaving 15 bases unmatched. Germline V gene lookup returns CDR1 MDHEN and CDR2 SYDVKM. The CDR3 is 14 amino acids. The CDR3 sequence is CAGSTGSYYDGYTF. The CDR3 DNA follows: TGTGCCGGATCGACAGGGTCCTACTACGATGGCTACACCTTC.

In its sample, this clone was seen a few times. The V and J genes are TRBV5-4 and TRBJ2-1; 12 nucleotides match TRBD2. J lost 4 bases, V lost 0 bases, and 2 bases had no gene match. The germline V gene encodes CDR1 SGHNT and CDR2 YYREEE (reference sequence). The CDR3 contains 16 residues. This CDR3 is CASSLEGLAGYNEQFF. DNA of the CDR3: TGTGCCAGCAGCTTGGAAGGACTAGCGGGGTACAATGAGCAGTTCTTC.

This clone is medium-sized (0.01 to 0.1%) in the sample. This chain uses TRBV11-2 with TRBJ2-7; no clear D gene. Germline-derived CDR1 and CDR2 are SGHAT and FQNNGV. The CDR3 sequence is 11 residues long. V was clipped by 5 bases and J by 3 bases, with 5 bases between them. As DNA, the CDR3 is TGTGCCAGCAGCCGTCACTACGAGCAGTACTTC. Its protein product is CASSRHYEQYF.

The rearrangement links TRBV9 to TRBJ2-1, with 11 bases that match TRBD2. V gave up 0 bases and J gave up 6 bases; unmatched junction bases: 11. CDR1 SGDLS and CDR2 YYNGEE come from the germline V gene. The CDR3 is 18 amino acids. The CDR3 is CASSVGPLAGGPRNEQFF. In DNA form, the CDR3 reads TGTGCCAGCAGCGTAGGGCCCTTAGCGGGGGGGCCTCGCAATGAGCAGTTCTTC.

This rearrangement joins TRBV7-6 to TRBJ1-2; 7 bases fit TRBD1. V lost 0 bases to trimming and J lost 10 bases; unmatched junction nucleotides: 11. CDR3 length: 15 amino acids. Germline CDR1 reads SGHVS; CDR2 reads FNYEAQ. The CDR3, as DNA: TGTGCCAGCAGCTTAGCGCACAGGGGCCCTAGTGACTACACCTTC. This codes for CASSLAHRGPSDYTF.

The rearrangement uses TRBV4-2 and TRBJ2-1; D call uncertain. Germline CDR1 and CDR2: LGHNA and YNFKEQ. The CDR3 runs to 13 residues. Trimming shortened V by 1 base and J by 7 bases, and 8 bases separated the two germline ends. CDR3 bases: TGTGCCAGCAGCCAAGTTGCGAAGAATGAGCAGTTCTTC. It translates to CASSQVAKNEQFF.

V is TRBV7-9 and J is TRBJ2-1; 8 nucleotides line up with TRBD1. V gave up 5 bases and J gave up 8 bases; unmatched junction bases: 8. This CDR3 has 14 residues. Per the germline V gene, CDR1 is SEHNR and CDR2 is FQNEAQ (reference sequence). This CDR3 reads CASSARQGHDEQFF. DNA for the CDR3: TGTGCCAGCAGCGCACGACAGGGGCATGATGAGCAGTTCTTC.

This chain uses TRBV2 with TRBJ2-7; D is uncertain. The germline V gene has CDR1 SNHLY and CDR2 FYNNEI. V lost 7 bases and J lost 2, with 12 bases in between. This CDR3 spans 13 amino acids. This chain's CDR3 is CASMGIRTYEQYF. The CDR3 region has the DNA TGTGCCAGCATGGGCATCCGGACCTACGAGCAGTACTTC.

By proportion, this clone is medium-sized. This rearrangement joins TRBV7-9 to TRBJ1-1; weak D call: TRBD1 (6 bases). Trimming took off 7 bases at V and 6 bases at J, with 18 bases between the two ends. The V gene's germline CDR1 is SEHNR and CDR2 FQNEAQ (reference sequence). The CDR3 has 14 residues. Here the CDR3 reads CASITSGGAAEAFF. CDR3 bases: TGTGCCAGCATTACCTCGGGGGGGGCAGCTGAAGCTTTCTTT.

On this clone itself: A read error is possible here, since a much larger clone lies one base away. This CDR3 is also generated by other DNA sequences in the sample. The chain has TRBV6-5 and TRBJ2-7; 12 bases align to TRBD2. The germline V gene encodes CDR1 MNHEY and CDR2 SVGAGI. V shed 0 bases, J shed 4 bases, and the junction held 1 base outside the gene matches. CDR3 length equals 15 residues. The CDR3 sequence is CASSYSTSGGYEQYF. The CDR3 nucleotides read TGTGCCAGCAGTTACTCGACTAGCGGGGGTTACGAGCAGTACTTC.